The 17 T cell receptor beta chains given below trace back to one sample, sequenced in a study of CD8 T cells in Susac syndrome. RNA, at about 0.5 to 1 ug, was reverse transcribed with random hexamers. TCRdb ran MiXCR on the immunoSEQ multiplex PCR reads and lists one entry per CDR3 protein. The sample holds over 350,000 distinct CDR3 sequences, 75% to 90% seen once. What was sequenced was CD8+ T cells from PBMCs. These TCRs come from a human donor with multiple sclerosis.

The chain combines TRBV12-3 or TRBV12-4 with TRBJ1-1; maybe TRBD1 (6 bases). Trimming cost V 3 bases and J 1 base, with 15 bases left between them. The CDR3 loop spans 16 amino acids. CDR3 sequence reads: CASSFWEGGKNTEAFF. The CDR3 DNA reads TGTGCCAGCAGTTTTTGGGAGGGGGGGAAGAACACTGAAGCTTTCTTT.

The chain is built from TRBV12-3 or TRBV12-4 and TRBJ2-1; tentative D call: TRBD1 (6 bases). The CDR3 consists of 13 residues. Trimming cost V 6 bases and J 10 bases, with 16 bases left between them. The chain's CDR3 is CASRPYRVEEQFF. The CDR3 nucleotides are TGTGCCAGCAGACCGTACAGGGTCGAGGAGCAGTTCTTC.

This chain uses TRBV27 with TRBJ2-7, with 7 bases aligning to TRBD2. The V and J ends lost 7 bases and 6 bases, in that order; junction bases with no gene match: 12. The CDR3 spans 14 residues. The germline CDR1 and CDR2 sequences are MNHEY and SMNVEV (reference sequence). CDR3 DNA: TGTGCCAGCACCCCCGGGGGGTCGGGTGGCGAGCAGTACTTC. It translates to CASTPGGSGGEQYF.

The rearrangement uses TRBV10-3 and TRBJ2-3; D is undetermined. Trimming removed 4 bases from V and 0 bases from J, with 14 bases in between. This CDR3 has 16 amino acids. Germline V gene sequence: CDR1 ENHRY, CDR2 SYGVKD. The CDR3 protein is CAISVGLAASTDTQYF. CDR3 DNA sequence: TGTGCCATCAGTGTCGGGCTGGCGGCTAGCACAGATACGCAGTATTTT.

J is TRBJ2-4 and V is TRBV28, with D possibly matching TRBD1 (6 bases). The CDR3 consists of 14 residues. V was trimmed by 5 bases and J by 2 bases, leaving 10 bases between them. Germline V gives CDR1 MDHEN, CDR2 SYDVKM. The CDR3 is CASSQTGPKNIQYF. For the CDR3, the DNA is TGTGCCAGCAGTCAGACAGGCCCCAAAAACATTCAGTACTTC. Combining the CDR3 with reference TRBV28 and TRBJ2-4 gives the whole variable domain DVKVTQSSRYLVKRTGEKVFLECVQDMDHENMFWYRQDPGLGLRLIYFSYDVKMKEKGDIPEGYSVSREKKERFSLILESASTNQTSMYLCASSQTGPKNIQYFGAGTRLSVL.

The chain is built from TRBV10-3 and TRBJ2-2; 9 bases line up with TRBD1. There are 16 residues in the CDR3. The V and J ends lost 8 bases and 4 bases, in that order; junction bases with no gene match: 11. The germline V gene encodes CDR1 ENHRY and CDR2 SYGVKD. In nucleotides, the CDR3 is TGTGCCATCCTGCGGACAGGGGTATCGTCCACCGGGGAGCTGTTTTTT. Its translation: CAILRTGVSSTGELFF.

In this sample, this clonotype turned up a few times. The rearrangement links TRBV3-1 to TRBJ2-7, with 7 bases fitting TRBD2. V gave up 0 bases and J gave up 3 bases; unmatched junction bases: 8. Germline V gene lookup returns CDR1 LGHDT and CDR2 YNNKEL (reference sequence). The CDR3 sequence is 16 residues long. This CDR3 is CASSQDRLGGVYEQYF. The CDR3 DNA reads as TGTGCCAGCAGCCAAGATCGGCTGGGAGGGGTCTACGAGCAGTACTTC.

This sequence joins TRBV15 and TRBJ1-5; D unclear. Looked up from germline, CDR1 is LNHNV and CDR2 is YYDKDF (reference sequence). V was shortened by 0 bases and J by 3 bases, with 6 bases between the two germline ends. This CDR3 has 14 amino acids. DNA for the CDR3: TGTGCCACCAGCAGAGATCGTACCAATCAGCCCCAGCATTTT. Amino acids: CATSRDRTNQPQHF.

This rearrangement joins TRBV28 to TRBJ2-1, with D hard to call. The CDR3 contains 11 residues. Germline V CDR1 and CDR2: MDHEN, SYDVKM. Trimming took off 3 bases at V and 15 bases at J, with 12 bases between the two ends. CDR3 nucleotide sequence: TGTGCCAGCAGTTTTAGTCTAGATCTGTTCTTC. It yields the protein CASSFSLDLFF.

As DNA, the CDR3 is TGTGCCAGCAGTGAGGGAATAGCGACGCACCAAGAGACCCAGTACTTC. It is translated as CASSEGIATHQETQYF. V usage is TRBV2 and J usage is TRBJ2-5; D perhaps matches TRBD2 (5 bases). Germline V gives CDR1 SNHLY, CDR2 FYNNEI. CDR3 length: 16 residues. V was trimmed by 3 bases and J by 0 bases, leaving 14 bases between them.

This clonotype was detected only once. The chain has TRBV6-5 and TRBJ2-5; D possibly corresponds to TRBD2 (5 bases). The CDR3 is 15 residues long. Trimming cost V 4 bases and J 1 base, with 13 bases left between them. CDR1 and CDR2 (germline): MNHEY, SVGAGI. The CDR3 spells CASSSQWGAQETQYF. CDR3 DNA: TGTGCCAGCAGTTCCCAGTGGGGAGCCCAAGAGACCCAGTACTTC.

This chain links TRBV5-6 with TRBJ2-5; 7 bases map to TRBD2. Germline loops: CDR1 SGHDT, CDR2 YYEEEE. V was clipped by 4 bases and J by 5 bases; unmatched bases: 11. This CDR3 is 15 amino acids long. CDR3 DNA: TGTGCCAGCAGCGGACCCCTAGCGGTAGACGAGACCCAGTACTTC. It translates to CASSGPLAVDETQYF. Drawing the rest from reference TRBV5-6 and TRBJ2-5, the complete variable domain is DAGVTQSPTHLIKTRGQQVTLRCSPKSGHDTVSWYQQALGQGPQFIFQYYEEEERQRGNFPDRFSGHQFPNYSSELNVNALLLGDSALYLCASSGPLAVDETQYFGPGTRLLVL.

This chain uses TRBV12-3 or TRBV12-4 with TRBJ2-1; 10 bases line up with TRBD1. CDR3 length: 15 residues. With 3 bases clipped from V and 16 bases from J, the junction kept 15 bases outside the gene matches. The CDR3 loop is CASSFTGTGAPRPFF. Here the CDR3 DNA reads TGTGCCAGCAGTTTCACCGGGACAGGGGCCCCACGACCCTTCTTC.

The chain uses TRBV27 and TRBJ2-5; 10 nucleotides align to TRBD1. CDR1 is MNHEY, CDR2 SMNVEV, per germline (reference sequence). This CDR3 region has 12 residues. The chain's CDR3 is CATGQGTETQYF. The DNA for the CDR3 is TGTGCGACGGGACAGGGGACGGAGACCCAGTACTTC.

This sequence joins TRBV4-1 and TRBJ1-5, with D perhaps matching TRBD1 (5 bases). V was pared by 0 bases and J by 7 bases, with 16 bases between. CDR3 length: 16 amino acids. Germline V lookup: CDR1 MGHRA, CDR2 YSYEKL. The CDR3 DNA follows: TGCGCCAGCAGCCAAGAGGCCTGGACGGGGGTCCAGCCCCAGCATTTT. It is translated as CASSQEAWTGVQPQHF.

The chain is built from TRBV21-1 and TRBJ2-1; the D call TRBD1 from the table was never checked on the DNA. TRBV21-1 corresponds to a pseudogene. This CDR3 contains 16 residues. For the CDR3, the DNA is TGTGCCAGCAGCCACCTCGGCCTTCCCGGGTACAATGAGCAGTTCTTC. Protein: CASSHLGLPGYNEQFF.

The V call is TRBV12-3 or TRBV12-4, the J call TRBJ2-7, with 11 nucleotides matching TRBD2. V gave up 6 bases and J gave up 2 bases; unmatched junction bases: 9. The CDR3 contains 16 residues. The CDR3 spells CASSLIAGGPTYEQYF. For the CDR3, the DNA is TGTGCCAGCAGCCTAATAGCGGGAGGGCCGACCTACGAGCAGTACTTC.